This T cell receptor (beta chain) derives from a study of T cells in Graves' hyperthyroidism and ophthalmopathy. Germline V lookup: CDR1 MDHEN, CDR2 SYDVKM. V lost 8 bases and J lost 1, with 8 bases in between. The CDR3 spans 13 residues. Uncontrolled infection, other autoimmune disease, pregnancy and lactation each barred patients from inclusion. Study-wide findings and caveats: A 13 V-J signature model discriminated ophthalmopathy versus stable hyperthyroidism.

TCR beta CDR3 sequences were amplified from RNA transcripts. First-round RT-PCR of the TCR CDR3 relied on the HTBI primer set. TCRdb reanalysed the multiplex PCR reads using MiXCR and keeps one entry per CDR3 protein. The sample consists of 450,000 to 650,000 distinct CDR3 sequences, roughly a sixth of them appearing once. This clonotype showed up many times. Antigen: not known. The sequenced material came from blood. The TCR originated in a woman aged 18 to 35 with Graves' ophthalmopathy. This chain links TRBV28 with TRBJ2-2; D is unresolved. The chain's CDR3 is CASCSENTGELFF. The CDR3 DNA sequence: TGTGCCAGCTGTTCGGAGAACACCGGGGAGCTGTTTTTT.